Listed below are T cell receptor beta chains from one sample, sequenced in a study of T cells in Graves' hyperthyroidism and ophthalmopathy. MiXCR, applied by TCRdb to the multiplex PCR reads, yields one record per CDR3 protein. The table has around 350,000 distinct CDR3 sequences, about 18% seen once; the top ten hold 3% to 4%. Sequenced input: blood. The receptors shown here come from a woman aged 18-29 years with Graves' hyperthyroidism. Both conserved end residues are part of each CDR3. A D gene is named only where the DNA matches it firmly. Where a row states a size, it is once, few, many or the class of an expanded clone; other rows omit it.

j_call v_call d_call clone_size cdr3_nt cdr3_aa
TRBJ1-2 TRBV28 TRBD1 many TGTGCCAGCAGTTTGGGGGACAGGGGCTATGGCTACACCTTC CASSLGDRGYGYTF
TRBJ2-6 TRBV6-1 TRBD1 many TGTGCCAGCAGAAGGACAGGGGGGGCCAACGTCCTGACTTTC CASRRTGGANVLTF
TRBJ1-2 TRBV20-1 - many TGCAGTGCTAGACCCCGACAGCGTAACTATGGCTACACCTTC CSARPRQRNYGYTF
TRBJ2-7 TRBV6-5 TRBD1 many TGTGCCAGCAGCTCGACAGGGGGAAGCTCCTACGAGCAGTACTTC CASSSTGGSSYEQYF
TRBJ2-5 TRBV20-1 - many TGCAGTGCTGGGGGGGGCTCGGTACAAGAGACCCAGTACTTC CSAGGGSVQETQYF
TRBJ1-2 TRBV28 - many TGTGCCAGCAGTTTTACGGGGGCGGGGGGCTACACCTTC CASSFTGAGGYTF
TRBJ1-1 TRBV6-1 - - TGTGCCAGCAGTGACATAAACACTGAAGCTTTCTTT CASSDINTEAFF
TRBJ2-5 TRBV5-1 TRBD2 many TGCGCCAGCAGAAGACTAGCGGGGGGTGCAGAGACCCAGTACTTC CASRRLAGGAETQYF
TRBJ2-7 TRBV27 TRBD1 many TGTGCCAGCAGTCCAGGGACAGGGGTCGAGCAGTACTTC CASSPGTGVEQYF
TRBJ2-5 TRBV7-8 TRBD1 many TGTGCCAGCAGCTTCCCAGGGGGACAGGGAGGGCAAGAGACCCAGTACTTC CASSFPGGQGGQETQYF
TRBJ1-5 TRBV27 - - TGTGCCAGCAGTTTAAGTATGGGAAGGGCTCAGCCCCAGCATTTT CASSLSMGRAQPQHF
TRBJ2-2 TRBV6-2/TRBV6-3 TRBD2 many TGTGCCAGCAGTAGCCTATCGGACGCGGGGGGCAACACCGGGGAGCTGTTTTTT CASSSLSDAGGNTGELFF
TRBJ1-2 TRBV6-2/TRBV6-3 - - TGTGCCAGCAGCAAACGTGCGGGCGAGGGACCCTTGGACTATGGCTACACCTTC CASSKRAGEGPLDYGYTF
TRBJ2-5 TRBV4-1 TRBD2 many TGCGCCAGCAGCCCAAAGCGGGGGGGATGGCAAGAGACCCAGTACTTC CASSPKRGGWQETQYF
TRBJ2-2 TRBV9 TRBD1 many TGTGCCAGCAGCACTACCGGGACAGGGGAGGGCGGGGAGCTGTTTTTT CASSTTGTGEGGELFF
TRBJ2-5 TRBV19 TRBD1 many TGTGCCAGTAGTCATATGGGTTGGACAGGTAACGGGGAGACCCAGTACTTC CASSHMGWTGNGETQYF
TRBJ2-7 TRBV24-1 TRBD1 many TGTGCCACCAGTGACTCTGGACAGGACCTTTACGAGCAGTACTTC CATSDSGQDLYEQYF
TRBJ2-3 TRBV6-5 TRBD2 many TGTGCCAGCAGTTACGACGGGACTAGGCGAGATACGCAGTATTTT CASSYDGTRRDTQYF
TRBJ2-2 TRBV11-2 TRBD1 - TGTGCCAGCACCAAGCCAGGACAGGGGGACACCGGGGAGCTGTTTTTT CASTKPGQGDTGELFF
TRBJ1-6 TRBV28 TRBD1 - TGTGCCAGCACCGATATTTTTGGGACAGATAATTCACCCCTCCACTTT CASTDIFGTDNSPLHF
TRBJ1-2 TRBV20-1 - many TGCAGTGCTAGAGACCAGGGTCTCGACGGCTACACCTTC CSARDQGLDGYTF
TRBJ2-5 TRBV2 TRBD2 many TGTGCCAGCAGTGAAACTAGCGGGGGCCTTCGGACCCAGTACTTC CASSETSGGLRTQYF
TRBJ1-2 TRBV18 - few TGTGCCAGCTCACCAAATCTGGTCGGCGGGGTCTCGGACTATGGCTACACCTTC CASSPNLVGGVSDYGYTF
TRBJ2-5 TRBV29-1 TRBD2 many TGCAGCGTTGGGACTAGCGGGGGTTTTAAGACCCAGTACTTC CSVGTSGGFKTQYF
TRBJ2-5 TRBV7-2 - - TGTGCCAGCAGCTCCTTACTGGGGGTCCAAGAGACCCAGTACTTC CASSSLLGVQETQYF
TRBJ1-2 TRBV27 - many TGTGCCAGCAGTTTTGGGGGCGCGGCAACTGGCTACACCTTC CASSFGGAATGYTF
TRBJ2-7 TRBV5-1 - many TGCGCCAGCAGCCTCCGGGACACGAGAGACGAGCAGTACTTC CASSLRDTRDEQYF
TRBJ2-7 TRBV19 - many TGTGCCAGTAGTATCGGGATGTGGGGGTTGGTCGAGCAGTACTTC CASSIGMWGLVEQYF
TRBJ1-1 TRBV7-9 TRBD1 many TGTGCCAGCAGCTTTGCAGGGGGCGGGAACACTGAAGCTTTCTTT CASSFAGGGNTEAFF
TRBJ2-7 TRBV12-3/TRBV12-4 - many TGTGCCAGCAGTTTTGGGGGGTACGAGCAGTACTTC CASSFGGYEQYF
TRBJ1-5 TRBV18 - - TGTGCCAGCTCACCTCAAGGGACAAAAGGGAGCAATCAGCCCCAGCATTTT CASSPQGTKGSNQPQHF
TRBJ2-3 TRBV13 TRBD2 many TGTGCCAGCAGCCCGCTAGCGGGGGGAGCGAAGGGTAGCACAGATACGCAGTATTTT CASSPLAGGAKGSTDTQYF
TRBJ2-2 TRBV14 TRBD1 few TGTGCCAGCAGCGACTTCGGGACAGGCAACACCGGGGAGCTGTTTTTT CASSDFGTGNTGELFF
TRBJ1-3 TRBV19 - many TGTGCCAGTAGGGAGATCGGGGATCGGCTAAACACCATATATTTT CASREIGDRLNTIYF
TRBJ2-5 TRBV18 TRBD2 many TGTGCCAGCAGCCCGGGACTAGCGGGGGAGACCCAGTACTTC CASSPGLAGETQYF
TRBJ1-1 TRBV19 - many TGTGCCAGTAGTGCGGAACAGTGGATGAACACTGAAGCTTTCTTT CASSAEQWMNTEAFF
TRBJ1-1 TRBV2 TRBD1 few TGTGCCAGCAGACAACAGGGGGCTCCTGCGGCTTTCTTT CASRQQGAPAAFF
TRBJ1-3 TRBV12-3/TRBV12-4 TRBD1 few TGTGCCAGCATCTTGGACAGGGTCGGTGGAAACACCATATATTTT CASILDRVGGNTIYF
TRBJ1-3 TRBV5-1 - many TGCGCCAGCAGCCCGAGGGGTCGCGAGGGAAACACCATATATTTT CASSPRGREGNTIYF
TRBJ2-7 TRBV20-1 - many TGCAGTGCCACAGGATCCAACGAGCAGTACTTC CSATGSNEQYF
TRBJ2-5 TRBV6-5 TRBD2 - TGTGCCAGCAGTTGGACTAGCGGGGGAATCACTGGGACCCAGTACTTC CASSWTSGGITGTQYF
TRBJ1-2 TRBV10-1 - many TGCGCCAGCAGCGACCACTCCACCTATGGCTACACCTTC CASSDHSTYGYTF
TRBJ2-7 TRBV28 - many TGTGCCAGCAGTTTACTCCCTCCCGTTAACGAGCAGTACTTC CASSLLPPVNEQYF
TRBJ2-7 TRBV5-6 TRBD1 many TGTGCCAGCCAGGACAGGGTAGGTGAGCAGTACTTC CASQDRVGEQYF
TRBJ1-2 TRBV6-5 TRBD1 many TGTGCCAGCAGTTCCCGGGACAGGAACTATGGCTACACCTTC CASSSRDRNYGYTF
TRBJ2-5 TRBV6-2/TRBV6-3 - - TGTGCCAGCACCCCCCCGCGGGGTCGCGAGGAGACCCAGTACTTC CASTPPRGREETQYF
TRBJ1-2 TRBV12-3/TRBV12-4 - many TGTGCCAGCAGGAGCCGCTCCTATGGCTACACCTTC CASRSRSYGYTF
TRBJ2-7 TRBV6-5 TRBD1 few TGTGCCAGCAGTCATCAGGGGGCCCGCGAGCAGTACTTC CASSHQGAREQYF
TRBJ2-4 TRBV6-1 TRBD1 many TGTGCCAGCAGGAGGGACAGTCTTTTTCAGTACTTC CASRRDSLFQYF
TRBJ1-5 TRBV6-1 - many TGTGCCAGCAGCCACTACAGCCCCGGGCAGCCCCAGCATTTT CASSHYSPGQPQHF
TRBJ1-3 TRBV12-3/TRBV12-4 - many TGTGCCAGCAGCTCCCCCTATGGAGGGGGAAACACCATATATTTT CASSSPYGGGNTIYF
TRBJ1-1 TRBV12-5 - - TGTGCTAGTGTCAAGGACCGTCTGAACACTGAAGCTTTCTTT CASVKDRLNTEAFF
TRBJ2-7 TRBV27 - many TGTGCCAGCAGTTTATCGCGGGGTTACTACGAGCAGTACTTC CASSLSRGYYEQYF
TRBJ1-1 TRBV10-3 TRBD1 many TGTGCCATCAGTGAGAATAAGGGGACAGGGAAAGCTTTCTTT CAISENKGTGKAFF